This entry lists 25 T cell receptor beta chains sequenced from one sample in a study of control samples from healthy donors and cancer patients. Method: immunoSEQ multiplex PCR; TCRdb's copy keeps in-frame clones and lacks some. The sample includes 200,000 or so clones, about 93% of them seen just once. The sample consisted of blood. The receptor set was obtained from a man aged 45-65 years in good health.

This clone was seen a single time. The V and J genes are TRBV14 and TRBJ1-4; 11 nucleotides line up with TRBD1. Trimming cost V 5 bases and J 2 bases; bases outside gene matches: 4. CDR3 length equals 16 residues. Germline CDR1 SGHDN, CDR2 FVKESK. In DNA form, the CDR3 reads TGTGCCAGCAGCACGGACAGGGGGCGGACTAATGAAAAACTGTTTTTT. Protein: CASSTDRGRTNEKLFF.

V is TRBV9 and J is TRBJ1-4; 9 bases line up with TRBD1. This CDR3 has 16 amino acids. The V and J ends lost 4 bases and 7 bases, in that order; junction bases with no gene match: 11. CDR1 is SGDLS and CDR2 is YYNGEE in the germline V gene. The DNA of the CDR3 is TGTGCCAGCAGCCCCCCTGTAACAGGGGGCAGTGAAAAACTGTTTTTT. Protein: CASSPPVTGGSEKLFF.

The V and J genes are TRBV6-1 and TRBJ1-5; TRBD1 is a possible D gene (5 bases). The CDR3 sequence is 15 residues long. The V gene lost 3 bases and the J gene lost 4 bases, with 13 bases spanning the gap. Germline V gene lookup returns CDR1 MNHNS and CDR2 SASEGT. This CDR3 reads CASSDMSGGNQPQHF. CDR3 nucleotide sequence: TGTGCCAGCAGTGATATGTCGGGGGGGAATCAGCCCCAGCATTTT.

The chain has TRBV27 and TRBJ1-1, with 7 bases aligning to TRBD1. With 6 bases clipped from V and 5 bases from J, the junction kept 12 bases outside the gene matches. The CDR3 covers 15 residues. CDR1 MNHEY and CDR2 SMNVEV come from the germline V gene (reference sequence). CDR3 in DNA: TGTGCCAGCAGAGCTGCTCGACAGGGTAGGACTGAAGCTTTCTTT. The encoded protein is CASRAARQGRTEAFF.

The chain couples TRBV4-3 to TRBJ2-7, with a weak D call TRBD1 (5 bases). Germline CDR1 and CDR2: LGHNA and YSLEER. V shed 4 bases and J shed 3 bases, with 16 bases lying between them. The CDR3 totals 15 residues. CDR3: CASSPREGALYEQYF. The CDR3 bases are TGCGCCAGCAGCCCCCGCGAAGGGGCGCTCTACGAGCAGTACTTC.

The chain is built from TRBV6-2 or TRBV6-3 and TRBJ1-2; D uncertain. V lost 5 bases and J lost 0, with 13 bases in between. The length of the CDR3 is 15 residues. Germline CDR1 is MNHEY and CDR2 is SVGEGT. CDR3 bases: TGTGCCAGCAGTATGCCAGCTGTTACTAACTATGGCTACACCTTC. Its protein product is CASSMPAVTNYGYTF.

The genes are TRBV2 and TRBJ2-2; D is uncertain. Germline V gene lookup returns CDR1 SNHLY and CDR2 FYNNEI. The length of the CDR3 is 15 residues. The V end lost 0 bases, the J end lost 1 base, and 6 bases lay between the germline ends. CDR3 residues: CASSEAWKNTGELFF. DNA of the CDR3: TGTGCCAGCAGTGAAGCGTGGAAGAACACCGGGGAGCTGTTTTTT. Full variable domain (rest looked up from reference TRBV2 and TRBJ2-2): EPEVTQTPSHQVTQMGQEVILRCVPISNHLYFYWYRQILGQKVEFLVSFYNNEISEKSEIFDDQFSVERPDGSNFTLKIRSTKLEDSAMYFCASSEAWKNTGELFFGEGSRLTVL.

V gene TRBV14 combines with J gene TRBJ2-1; 8 nucleotides line up with TRBD1. CDR1 is SGHDN and CDR2 is FVKESK in the germline V gene. The V and J ends lost 3 bases and 0 bases, in that order; junction bases with no gene match: 10. The CDR3 is 18 amino acids. The CDR3 protein is CASSHLKGQESSYNEQFF. CDR3 nucleotides: TGTGCCAGCAGCCACCTAAAGGGACAGGAGTCCTCCTACAATGAGCAGTTCTTC.

V usage is TRBV11-3 and J usage is TRBJ2-3; 9 nucleotides line up with TRBD2. CDR1 and CDR2 from the germline V gene are SGHNT and YENEEA. V shed 5 bases and J 3 bases; nucleotides not matched to a gene: 9. This CDR3 comprises 16 residues. The CDR3 here is CASSARSGSATDTQYF. CDR3 coding DNA: TGTGCCAGCAGCGCCCGTAGCGGGAGTGCGACAGATACGCAGTATTTT.

The chain has TRBV7-9 and TRBJ2-5, with TRBD1 matching 7 bases. The CDR3 has 14 residues. With 8 bases clipped from V and 5 bases from J, the junction kept 11 bases outside the gene matches. Germline loops: CDR1 SEHNR, CDR2 FQNEAQ (reference sequence). The CDR3 nucleotides are TGTGCCAGCGGGGACAGAGCCTTCGTGGAGACCCAGTACTTC. This sequence encodes CASGDRAFVETQYF.

This clone was observed once. The genes are TRBV6-6 and TRBJ1-3, with D perhaps matching TRBD1 (5 bases). The CDR3 runs 16 residues. Per germline, CDR1 MNHNY and CDR2 SVGAGI (reference sequence). V dropped 6 bases and J dropped 0 bases, with 15 bases sitting between them. The CDR3 bases are TGTGCCAGCAGCCCCTACAGGCGTTCCTCTGGAAACACCATATATTTT. Its translation: CASSPYRRSSGNTIYF.

This sequence joins TRBV5-6 and TRBJ1-2; D is uncertain. The CDR3 is 15 amino acids. Trimming left V 3 bases short and J 3 bases short, with 15 bases between. CDR1 and CDR2 (germline): SGHDT, YYEEEE. DNA of the CDR3: TGTGCCAGCAGCTCCTTGGACTGGACGTACTATGGCTACACCTTC. Amino acids: CASSSLDWTYYGYTF.

The V and J genes are TRBV10-3 and TRBJ2-3; D remains unclear. The CDR3 length is 14 residues. Germline lookup yields CDR1 ENHRY and CDR2 SYGVKD. The germline V and J ends were trimmed by 4 bases and 0 bases, with 8 bases remaining between them. The CDR3 is CAISAALSTDTQYF. In nucleotides, the CDR3 is TGTGCCATCAGTGCCGCTCTAAGCACAGATACGCAGTATTTT.

The J gene is TRBJ2-1, the V gene TRBV11-2; D is unresolved. CDR3 length: 15 residues. The germline CDR1 and CDR2 sequences are SGHAT and FQNNGV. Trimming took off 2 bases at V and 2 bases at J, with 10 bases between the two ends. The CDR3 spells CASSLHEPPYNEQFF. CDR3 DNA: TGTGCCAGCAGCTTACATGAACCTCCCTACAATGAGCAGTTCTTC.

The chain links TRBV7-9 to TRBJ2-3; 8 bases are shared with TRBD1. The V segment lost 5 bases and the J segment 3 bases; nucleotides outside the gene matches: 4. CDR1 and CDR2 (germline): SEHNR, FQNEAQ (reference sequence). This CDR3 is built from 14 residues. CDR3 in amino acids: CASSRTGGTDTQYF. In DNA, the CDR3 is TGTGCCAGCAGCCGAACAGGGGGGACAGATACGCAGTATTTT.

CDR3 sequence: CASSYQTAVNTEAFF. For the CDR3, the DNA is TGTGCCAGCAGTTACCAGACAGCTGTGAACACTGAAGCTTTCTTT. This chain joins TRBV6-5 and TRBJ1-1; the D gene is possibly TRBD1 (5 bases). There are 15 residues in the CDR3. Trimming removed 2 bases from V and 0 bases from J, with 10 bases in between. Germline CDR1 and CDR2: MNHEY and SVGAGI.

In its sample, this clone was seen once. The chain couples TRBV6-4 to TRBJ2-7; 7 nucleotides agree with TRBD1. CDR1 is MRHNA, CDR2 SNTAGT, per germline. The CDR3 has 14 residues. With V trimmed by 4 bases and J by 0 bases, 3 bases remained unmatched. The CDR3 DNA reads as TGTGCCAGCAGTGCGACAGGGTTCTCCTACGAGCAGTACGTC. Translated: CASSATGFSYEQYV.

The chain joins TRBV27 to TRBJ1-1; D is perhaps TRBD1 (5 bases). Trimming stripped 3 bases from V and 5 bases from J, with 25 bases between. CDR3 length: 18 amino acids. The germline CDR1 and CDR2 sequences are MNHEY and SMNVEV (reference sequence). Here the CDR3 DNA reads TGTGCCAGCAGTTTCCGAACCTTAGGCGGGACCGAGGAGACTGAAGCTTTCTTT. The encoded protein is CASSFRTLGGTEETEAFF.

The rearrangement joins TRBV5-1 to TRBJ1-1; possible D gene TRBD1, 5 bases. V gave up 3 bases and J gave up 1 base, with 10 bases separating them. In germline, CDR1 is SGHRS, CDR2 YFSETQ. The CDR3 is 14 residues long. The CDR3 loop reads CASSYDSWNTEAFF. Written as DNA, the CDR3 is TGCGCCAGCAGCTACGACAGCTGGAACACTGAAGCTTTCTTT.

This sequence joins TRBV12-3 or TRBV12-4 and TRBJ2-3, with D tentatively TRBD1 (6 bases). This CDR3 comprises 13 residues. Trimming cost V 7 bases and J 5 bases, with 13 bases left between them. Here the CDR3 reads CASTRSGEDTQYF. The CDR3 DNA reads as TGTGCCAGCACCAGATCAGGGGAAGATACGCAGTATTTT.

In this sample, this clone turned up a few times. This chain links TRBV6-1 with TRBJ1-1, with D possibly TRBD1 on 5 matching bases. Germline V gene data show CDR1 as MNHNS and CDR2 as SASEGT. The V end lost 1 base, the J end lost 5 bases, and 11 bases lay between the germline ends. This CDR3 has 14 amino acids. The CDR3 here is CASSEDGGTTEAFF. The CDR3 DNA is TGTGCCAGCAGTGAAGATGGGGGGACGACTGAAGCTTTCTTT.

The V and J genes are TRBV11-2 and TRBJ2-7; 7 bases line up with TRBD1. The CDR3 sequence is 14 residues long. Looked up from germline, CDR1 is SGHAT and CDR2 is FQNNGV. The J segment lost 0 bases and the V segment lost 4 bases, leaving 3 bases of the junction unmatched. CDR3 loop: CASSWTGSSYEQYV. The CDR3 coding sequence is TGTGCCAGCAGCTGGACAGGCAGCTCCTACGAGCAGTACGTC.

J is TRBJ2-7 and V is TRBV5-1; 15 nucleotides line up with TRBD2. Germline CDR1 and CDR2: SGHRS and YFSETQ. The J segment lost 4 bases and the V segment lost 4 bases, leaving 9 bases of the junction unmatched. The CDR3 is 17 residues long. CDR3 residues: CASSRGLAGGQRYEQYF. The DNA of the CDR3 is TGCGCCAGCAGCCGAGGACTAGCGGGGGGGCAGCGGTACGAGCAGTACTTC.

This clone was observed once. V usage is TRBV9 and J usage is TRBJ2-7; D remains unclear. The CDR3 has 14 residues. Germline V lookup: CDR1 SGDLS, CDR2 YYNGEE. V was trimmed by 4 bases and J by 0 bases, leaving 11 bases between them. The CDR3 DNA reads TGTGCCAGCAGCTCCAGGACGGACTCCTACGAGCAGTACTTC. Translation gives CASSSRTDSYEQYF.

The chain joins TRBV20-1 to TRBJ1-5; no clear D gene. The germline V gene has CDR1 DFQATT and CDR2 SNEGSKA (reference sequence). The V and J ends lost 3 bases and 3 bases respectively, with 15 bases between them. The CDR3 loop spans 15 amino acids. For the CDR3, the DNA is TGCAGTGCTAGTGGGCCAGATCGGGTCAATCAGCCCCAGCATTTT. Translated: CSASGPDRVNQPQHF.